This TCR beta chain was sequenced in a study of response to subunit inactivated influenza vaccine. Study-wide results and limits: The authors proposed limited new T cell recruitment per seasonal influenza vaccination.

TCRdb used MiXCR to reprocess the RT-PCR reads, holding one entry per CDR3 protein. The repertoire holds 500,000 to 600,000 distinct CDR3 sequences, with approximately 15% as singletons. The CDR3 consists of 14 residues. The germline V gene has CDR1 SGHRS and CDR2 YFSETQ. The V segment lost 4 bases and the J segment 8 bases; nucleotides outside the gene matches: 5. The table lists this clonotype with many counts. Its antigen is undetermined. This receptor was identified in a man aged 50-60 years who received an inactivated influenza vaccine. V is TRBV5-1 and J is TRBJ2-1; 11 bases fit TRBD2. Source: PBMCs from blood, taken 11 to 12 days after vaccination. The CDR3 reads CASSLGTSGDEQFF. As DNA, the CDR3 is TGCGCCAGCAGCCTCGGGACTAGCGGCGATGAGCAGTTCTTC.